The 10 T cell receptor beta chains below come from one sample, sequenced in a study of blood T cell repertoires in COVID-19. Clones were sequenced by immunoSEQ multiplex PCR, and TCRdb holds only the in-frame ones, with some missing. The table has approximately 300,000 clones, around nine tenths seen once. The specimen was PBMCs or T cells enriched from blood (not recorded which). The receptor set was obtained from a woman aged 18-29 years who had recovered from COVID-19.

The chain carries TRBV3-1 (or the pseudogene TRBV3-2) and TRBJ2-5, with 8 bases lining up with TRBD1. V dropped 4 bases and J dropped 5; count of bases not matched to a gene: 12. The CDR3 extends over 16 amino acids. Germline loops: CDR1 LGHDT, CDR2 YNNKEL (reference sequence). CDR3 loop: CASSRRGAGGFETQYF. Here the CDR3 DNA reads TGTGCCAGCAGCCGGAGAGGAGCAGGGGGCTTCGAGACCCAGTACTTC.

V is TRBV7-2 and J is TRBJ2-7, with D tentatively TRBD1 (5 bases). This CDR3 spans 15 amino acids. Germline CDR1 and CDR2: SGHTA and FQGNSA. V lost 1 base to trimming and J lost 1 base, with 11 bases between them. Here the CDR3 DNA reads TGTGCCAGCAGCTTAGAGTTAGGGGCATCCTACGAGCAGTACTTC. This gives the protein CASSLELGASYEQYF.

V and J are TRBV28 and TRBJ1-1, with 8 bases that match TRBD1. Germline V gene data show CDR1 as MDHEN and CDR2 as SYDVKM. The CDR3 sequence is 13 residues long. V lost 5 bases, J lost 5 bases, and 4 bases stayed unmatched. Written as DNA, the CDR3 is TGTGCCAGCAGTCAGGGGGCAAGGACTGAAGCTTTCTTT. As protein: CASSQGARTEAFF.

Only a few counts were recorded for this clone. The chain couples TRBV4-2 to TRBJ1-6; a weak D match, TRBD1 (6 bases). V was trimmed by 0 bases and J by 5 bases, leaving 8 bases between them. The CDR3 length is 15 residues. Germline V gene sequence: CDR1 LGHNA, CDR2 YNFKEQ. CDR3 sequence reads: CASSQDNRDNSPLHF. The CDR3 DNA sequence: TGTGCCAGCAGCCAAGATAACAGGGATAATTCACCCCTCCACTTT.

The genes are TRBV15 and TRBJ2-5; TRBD2 matches at 11 bases. This CDR3 region has 16 residues. V shed 1 base and J 4 bases; nucleotides not matched to a gene: 5. CDR1 is LNHNV, CDR2 YYDKDF, per germline (reference sequence). This CDR3 reads CATSRVLAGGGETQYF. As DNA, the CDR3 is TGTGCCACCAGCAGAGTTCTAGCGGGGGGCGGAGAGACCCAGTACTTC.

This clone was seen once. The genes are TRBV7-3 and TRBJ2-3; possible D gene TRBD1, 5 bases. V was trimmed by 4 bases and J by 6 bases, leaving 14 bases between them. The CDR3 runs to 14 residues. Germline V gives CDR1 SGHTA, CDR2 FQGTGA. The CDR3 here is CASSSGSASDTQYF. The CDR3, as DNA: TGTGCCAGCAGCTCAGGGTCGGCTTCGGATACGCAGTATTTT.

Only a few counts were recorded for this clone. Other DNA sequences in the sample encode the same CDR3. V gene TRBV19 combines with J gene TRBJ1-5; 8 bases fit TRBD1. This CDR3 is 14 amino acids long. Germline assignment: CDR1 LNHDA and CDR2 SQIVND (reference sequence). Unmatched junction bases numbered 4, after V lost 7 bases and J lost 2 bases. The chain's CDR3 is CASTGGIGNQPQHF. The CDR3 coding sequence is TGTGCCAGTACAGGGGGCATCGGCAATCAGCCCCAGCATTTT.

V and J are TRBV29-1 and TRBJ2-7, with 9 bases lining up with TRBD1. CDR1 SQVTM and CDR2 ANQGSEA come from the germline V gene. This CDR3 region has 14 residues. V trimming: 6 bases; J trimming: 4 bases; junction bases outside the gene matches: 10. The CDR3 reads CSVLTGGTVYEQYF. CDR3 DNA: TGCAGCGTCCTTACAGGGGGCACGGTATACGAGCAGTACTTC.

The chain recombines TRBV3-1 (or the pseudogene TRBV3-2) with TRBJ2-7; D is perhaps TRBD2 (5 bases). The germline V gene has CDR1 LGHDT and CDR2 YNNKEL (reference sequence). The CDR3 has 14 amino acids. V dropped 4 bases and J dropped 2 bases, with 12 bases sitting between them. The CDR3 spells CASSPDYVPYEQYF. Here the CDR3 DNA reads TGTGCCAGCAGCCCTGACTATGTCCCCTACGAGCAGTACTTC.

The rearrangement joins TRBV12-5 to TRBJ2-1; TRBD1 matches at 8 bases. CDR3 length: 16 residues. The J segment lost 6 bases and the V segment lost 9 bases, leaving 16 bases of the junction unmatched. Looked up from germline, CDR1 is LGHNT and CDR2 is FRNRAP. CDR3 in DNA: TGTGCTAGCACGTCGGGACAGGACGCTTTGGGCAATGAGCAGTTCTTC. Translated: CASTSGQDALGNEQFF.